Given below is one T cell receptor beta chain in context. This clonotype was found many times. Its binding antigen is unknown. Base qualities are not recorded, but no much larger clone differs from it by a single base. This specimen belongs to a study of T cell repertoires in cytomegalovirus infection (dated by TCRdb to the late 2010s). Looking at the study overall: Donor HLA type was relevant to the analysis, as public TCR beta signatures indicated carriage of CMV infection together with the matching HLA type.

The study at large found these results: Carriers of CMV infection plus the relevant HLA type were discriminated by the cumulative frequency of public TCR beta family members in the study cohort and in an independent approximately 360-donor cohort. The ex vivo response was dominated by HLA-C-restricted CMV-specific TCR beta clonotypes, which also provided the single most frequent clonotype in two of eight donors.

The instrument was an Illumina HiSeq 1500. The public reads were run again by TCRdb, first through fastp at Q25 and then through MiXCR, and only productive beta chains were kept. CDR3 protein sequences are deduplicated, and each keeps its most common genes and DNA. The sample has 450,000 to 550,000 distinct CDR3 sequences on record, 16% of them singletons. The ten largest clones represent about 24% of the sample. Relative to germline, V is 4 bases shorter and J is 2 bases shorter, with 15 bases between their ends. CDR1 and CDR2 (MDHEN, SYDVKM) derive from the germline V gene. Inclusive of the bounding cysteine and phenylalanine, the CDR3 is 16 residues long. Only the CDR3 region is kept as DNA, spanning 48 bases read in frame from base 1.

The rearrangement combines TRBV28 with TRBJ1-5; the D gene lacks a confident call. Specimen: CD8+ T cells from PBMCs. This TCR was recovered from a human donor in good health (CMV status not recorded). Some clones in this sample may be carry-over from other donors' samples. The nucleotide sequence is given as TGTGCCAGCAGTTCATTCTCGGGGTTGGGCAATCAGCCCCAGCATTTT. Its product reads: CASSSFSGLGNQPQHF.